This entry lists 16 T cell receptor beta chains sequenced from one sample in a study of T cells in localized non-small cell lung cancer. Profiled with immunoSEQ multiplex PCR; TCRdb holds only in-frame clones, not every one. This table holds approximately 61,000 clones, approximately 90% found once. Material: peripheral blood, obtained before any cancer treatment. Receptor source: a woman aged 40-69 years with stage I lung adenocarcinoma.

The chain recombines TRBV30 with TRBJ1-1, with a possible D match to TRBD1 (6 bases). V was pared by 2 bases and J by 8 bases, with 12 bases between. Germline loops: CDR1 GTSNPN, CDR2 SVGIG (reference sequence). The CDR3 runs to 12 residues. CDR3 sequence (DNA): TGTGCCTGGAGTAAAAGGGGGGACGAAGCTTTCTTT. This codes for CAWSKRGDEAFF.

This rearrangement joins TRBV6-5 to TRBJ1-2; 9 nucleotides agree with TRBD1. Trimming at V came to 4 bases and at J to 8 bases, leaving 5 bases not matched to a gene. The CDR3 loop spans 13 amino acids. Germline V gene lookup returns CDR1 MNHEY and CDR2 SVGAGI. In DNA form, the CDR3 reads TGTGCCAGCAGTTTGGACAGGGGTGGAGGCTACACCTTC. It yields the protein CASSLDRGGGYTF.

CDR3 region: CASSFDLRDTGANVLTF. In nucleotides, the CDR3 is TGTGCCAGCTCATTTGATCTAAGGGACACTGGGGCCAACGTCCTGACTTTC. The chain employs TRBV18 and TRBJ2-6; D perhaps matches TRBD1 (6 bases). The length of the CDR3 is 17 residues. V was clipped by 5 bases and J by 2 bases, with 16 bases between them. Germline-derived CDR1 and CDR2 are KGHSH and LQKENI.

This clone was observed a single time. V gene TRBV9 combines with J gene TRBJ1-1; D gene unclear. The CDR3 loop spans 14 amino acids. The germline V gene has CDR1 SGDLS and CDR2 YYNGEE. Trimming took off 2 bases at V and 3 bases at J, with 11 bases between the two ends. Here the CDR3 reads CASSVGVVDTEAFF. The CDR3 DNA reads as TGTGCCAGCAGCGTCGGGGTAGTGGACACTGAAGCTTTCTTT.

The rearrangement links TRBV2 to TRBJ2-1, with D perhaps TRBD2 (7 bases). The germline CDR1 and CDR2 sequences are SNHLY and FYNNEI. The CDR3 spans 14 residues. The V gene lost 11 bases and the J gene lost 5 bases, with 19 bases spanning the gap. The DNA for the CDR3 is TGTGCCTCCAAGGGGGGGCGGGGGAACAATGAGCAGTTCTTC. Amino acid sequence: CASKGGRGNNEQFF.

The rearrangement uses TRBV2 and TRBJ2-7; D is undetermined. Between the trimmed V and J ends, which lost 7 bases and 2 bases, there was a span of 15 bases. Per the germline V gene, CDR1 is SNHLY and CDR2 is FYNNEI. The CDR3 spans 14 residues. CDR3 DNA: TGTGCCAGCATCGAAAGTACAGTTCCCTACGAGCAGTACTTC. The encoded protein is CASIESTVPYEQYF.

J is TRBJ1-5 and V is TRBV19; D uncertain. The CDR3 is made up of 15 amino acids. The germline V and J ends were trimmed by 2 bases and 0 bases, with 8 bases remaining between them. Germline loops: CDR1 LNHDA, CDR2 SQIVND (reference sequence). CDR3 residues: CASSITGYSNQPQHF. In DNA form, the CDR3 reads TGTGCCAGTAGTATAACCGGCTATAGCAATCAGCCCCAGCATTTT.

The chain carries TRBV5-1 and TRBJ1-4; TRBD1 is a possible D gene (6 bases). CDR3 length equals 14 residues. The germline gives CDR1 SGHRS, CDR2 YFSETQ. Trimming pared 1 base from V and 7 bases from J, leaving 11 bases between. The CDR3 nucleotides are TGCGCCAGCAGCTTGTGGGGGGCAGGTGAAAAACTGTTTTTT. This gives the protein CASSLWGAGEKLFF.

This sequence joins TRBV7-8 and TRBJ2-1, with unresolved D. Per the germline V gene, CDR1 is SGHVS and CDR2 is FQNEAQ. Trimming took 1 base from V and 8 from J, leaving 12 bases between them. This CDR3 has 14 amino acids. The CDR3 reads CASSLGAGTHEQFF. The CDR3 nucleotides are TGTGCCAGCAGCTTAGGGGCAGGAACCCATGAGCAGTTCTTC. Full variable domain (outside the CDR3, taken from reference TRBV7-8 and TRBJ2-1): GAGVSQSPRYKVAKRGQDVALRCDPISGHVSLFWYQQALGQGPEFLTYFQNEAQLDKSGLPSDRFFAERPEGSVSTLKIQRTQQEDSAVYLCASSLGAGTHEQFFGPGTRLTVL.

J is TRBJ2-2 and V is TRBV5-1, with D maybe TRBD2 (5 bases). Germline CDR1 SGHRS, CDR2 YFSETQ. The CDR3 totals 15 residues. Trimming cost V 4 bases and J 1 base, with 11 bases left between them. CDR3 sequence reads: CASSPGRGNTGELFF. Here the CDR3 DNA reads TGCGCCAGCAGCCCGGGAAGAGGGAACACCGGGGAGCTGTTTTTT.

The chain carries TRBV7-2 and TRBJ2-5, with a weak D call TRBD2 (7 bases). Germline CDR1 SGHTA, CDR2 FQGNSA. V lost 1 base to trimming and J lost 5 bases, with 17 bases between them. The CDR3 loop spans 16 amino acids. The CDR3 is CASSLGAVGGGETQYF. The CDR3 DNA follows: TGTGCCAGCAGCTTAGGCGCTGTAGGGGGAGGGGAGACCCAGTACTTC.

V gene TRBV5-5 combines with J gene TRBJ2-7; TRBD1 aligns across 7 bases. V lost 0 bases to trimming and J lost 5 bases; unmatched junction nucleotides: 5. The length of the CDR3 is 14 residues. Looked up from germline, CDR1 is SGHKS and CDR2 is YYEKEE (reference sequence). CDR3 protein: CASSLGQGVDEQYF. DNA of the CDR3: TGTGCCAGCAGCTTGGGACAGGGTGTTGACGAGCAGTACTTC. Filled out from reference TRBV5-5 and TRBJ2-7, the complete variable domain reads DAGVTQSPTHLIKTRGQQVTLRCSPISGHKSVSWYQQVLGQGPQFIFQYYEKEERGRGNFPDRFSARQFPNYSSELNVNALLLGDSALYLCASSLGQGVDEQYFGPGTRLTVT.

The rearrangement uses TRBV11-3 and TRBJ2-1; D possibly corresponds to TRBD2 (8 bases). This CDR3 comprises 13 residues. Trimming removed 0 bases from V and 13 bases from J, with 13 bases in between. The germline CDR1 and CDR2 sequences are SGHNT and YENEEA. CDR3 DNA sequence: TGTGCCAGCAGCTTAGATCCGGGAGGGGGCCAGTTCTTC. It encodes CASSLDPGGGQFF.

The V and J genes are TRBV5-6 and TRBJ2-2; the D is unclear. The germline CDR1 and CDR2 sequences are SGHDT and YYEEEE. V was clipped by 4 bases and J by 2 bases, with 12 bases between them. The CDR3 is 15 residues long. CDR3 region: CASSLSQVNTGELFF. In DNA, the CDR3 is TGTGCCAGCAGCCTTAGTCAGGTTAACACCGGGGAGCTGTTTTTT.

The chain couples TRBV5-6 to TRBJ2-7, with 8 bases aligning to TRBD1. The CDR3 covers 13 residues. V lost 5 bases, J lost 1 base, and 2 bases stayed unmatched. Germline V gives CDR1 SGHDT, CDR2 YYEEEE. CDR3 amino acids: CASSGTGSYEQYF. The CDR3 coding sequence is TGTGCCAGCAGTGGGACAGGATCCTACGAGCAGTACTTC. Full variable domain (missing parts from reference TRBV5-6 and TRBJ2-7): DAGVTQSPTHLIKTRGQQVTLRCSPKSGHDTVSWYQQALGQGPQFIFQYYEEEERQRGNFPDRFSGHQFPNYSSELNVNALLLGDSALYLCASSGTGSYEQYFGPGTRLTVT.

The CDR3 is CASSRYRSPMEQYF. In nucleotides, the CDR3 is TGTGCCAGCAGCCGATACAGGTCTCCTATGGAGCAGTACTTC. This rearrangement joins TRBV28 to TRBJ2-7; possible D gene TRBD1, 5 bases. V lost 6 bases, J lost 7 bases, and 19 bases lay in between. The CDR3 is 14 residues long. Germline CDR1 MDHEN, CDR2 SYDVKM.